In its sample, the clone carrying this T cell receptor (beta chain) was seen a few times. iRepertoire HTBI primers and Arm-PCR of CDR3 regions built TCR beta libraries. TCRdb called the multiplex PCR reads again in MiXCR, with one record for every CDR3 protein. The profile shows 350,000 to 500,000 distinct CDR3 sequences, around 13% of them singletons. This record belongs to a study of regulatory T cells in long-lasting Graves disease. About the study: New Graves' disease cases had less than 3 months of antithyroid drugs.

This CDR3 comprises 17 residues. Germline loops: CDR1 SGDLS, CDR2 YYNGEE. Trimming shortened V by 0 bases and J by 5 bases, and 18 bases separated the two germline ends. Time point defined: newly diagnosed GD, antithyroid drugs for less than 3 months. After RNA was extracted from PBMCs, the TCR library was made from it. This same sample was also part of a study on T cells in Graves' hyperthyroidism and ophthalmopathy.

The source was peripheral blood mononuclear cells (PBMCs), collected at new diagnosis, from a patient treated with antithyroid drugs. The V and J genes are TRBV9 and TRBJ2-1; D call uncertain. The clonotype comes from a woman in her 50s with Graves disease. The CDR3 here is CASSVGRTQRPHNEQFF. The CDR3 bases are TGTGCCAGCAGCGTAGGCCGGACCCAAAGACCCCACAATGAGCAGTTCTTC.